What follows are 12 T cell receptor beta chains derived from one specimen sequenced in a study of siplizumab effects on memory and regulatory T cells. TCRdb keeps only in-frame clones here, not all; method: immunoSEQ multiplex PCR. Here the sample spans over 95,000 clones, 90% to 95% being singletons. The sample taken for sequencing was non-Treg CD4+ T cells sorted from blood. These receptors all come from a human donor in good health.

The J gene is TRBJ2-1, the V gene TRBV7-2; the D gene could be TRBD1 or TRBD2 (5 bases each). Germline V gives CDR1 SGHTA, CDR2 FQGNSA. V was pared by 6 bases and J by 4 bases, with 13 bases between. The CDR3 runs 14 residues. CDR3 sequence (DNA): TGTGCCAGCAGTTTAACGGGGCCATACAATGAGCAGTTCTTC. Its protein product is CASSLTGPYNEQFF. Using reference TRBV7-2 and TRBJ2-1 for the parts outside the CDR3, the full variable domain is GAGVSQSPSNKVTEKGKDVELRCDPISGHTALYWYRQSLGQGLEFLIYFQGNSAPDKSGLPSDRFSAERTGGSVSTLTIQRTQQEDSAVYLCASSLTGPYNEQFFGPGTRLTVL.

The rearrangement links TRBV11-1 to TRBJ2-2, with D maybe TRBD2 (5 bases). The V and J ends lost 5 bases and 9 bases respectively, with 16 bases between them. Germline assignment: CDR1 SGHAT and CDR2 FQDESV (reference sequence). The CDR3 is 14 amino acids. In DNA, the CDR3 is TGTGCCAGCAGCCCTCCGGGGAGATCCAGGGAGCTGTTTTTT. Residues: CASSPPGRSRELFF.

The V call is TRBV5-1, the J call TRBJ2-5, with D maybe TRBD2 (6 bases). Germline V lookup: CDR1 SGHRS, CDR2 YFSETQ. This CDR3 is built from 14 residues. Trimming took off 0 bases at V and 7 bases at J, with 13 bases between the two ends. Here the CDR3 reads CASSLGQEGWTQYF. CDR3 in DNA: TGCGCCAGCAGCTTGGGGCAGGAGGGATGGACCCAGTACTTC.

The CDR3 here is CASSSSAPETQYF. The CDR3, as DNA: TGTGCCAGCAGCTCTAGTGCGCCCGAGACCCAGTACTTC. This rearrangement joins TRBV7-2 to TRBJ2-5; no clear D. V shed 4 bases and J shed 5 bases, with 11 bases lying between them. CDR3 size: 13 residues. Germline assignment: CDR1 SGHTA and CDR2 FQGNSA.

The chain links TRBV2 to TRBJ2-1, with D tentatively TRBD2 (6 bases). V lost 7 bases and J lost 4, with 14 bases in between. CDR1 and CDR2 (germline): SNHLY, FYNNEI. This CDR3 spans 14 amino acids. The CDR3 nucleotides are TGTGCCAGCACCAACGCGGGGAGATACAATGAGCAGTTCTTC. This translates into CASTNAGRYNEQFF.

Here the CDR3 reads CASSFHPKDQPQHF. Written as DNA, the CDR3 is TGCGCCAGCAGCTTCCATCCAAAGGATCAGCCCCAGCATTTT. This chain links TRBV5-1 with TRBJ1-5; D unclear. The CDR3 spans 14 residues. CDR1 SGHRS and CDR2 YFSETQ come from the germline V gene. V lost 2 bases, J lost 5 bases, and 11 bases lay in between.

CDR3 loop: CASSSGGSTDTQYF. The DNA of the CDR3 is TGTGCCAGCAGCTCCGGGGGGTCCACAGATACGCAGTATTTT. The chain combines TRBV5-4 with TRBJ2-3, with 7 bases matching TRBD2. J lost 2 bases, V lost 3 bases, and 3 bases had no gene match. This CDR3 has 14 amino acids. Germline assignment: CDR1 SGHNT and CDR2 YYREEE (reference sequence).

This rearrangement joins TRBV7-3 to TRBJ1-2; 7 positions agree with TRBD1. Trimming at V came to 3 bases and at J to 8 bases, leaving 9 bases not matched to a gene. From germline, CDR1 is SGHTA and CDR2 FQGTGA. The CDR3 length is 14 residues. CDR3 loop: CASSFSGQSLGYTF. The DNA for the CDR3 is TGTGCCAGCAGCTTCTCGGGACAGAGCCTCGGCTACACCTTC.

V and J are TRBV4-2 and TRBJ1-1, with 7 bases aligning to TRBD1. After removal of 5 bases from V and 4 bases from J, the junction contained 13 bases not matched to a gene. Germline V gene data show CDR1 as LGHNA and CDR2 as YNFKEQ. The CDR3 covers 16 residues. The CDR3 DNA reads as TGTGCCAGCAGCACCCAACAGGGGAAGAGGAGCACTGAAGCTTTCTTT. Residues: CASSTQQGKRSTEAFF.

V gene TRBV25-1 combines with J gene TRBJ2-7, with D uncertain. Trimming removed 1 base at V and 0 bases at J, with 10 bases between. The germline V gene encodes CDR1 MGHDK and CDR2 SYGVNS. The CDR3 runs 15 residues. CDR3 nucleotide sequence: TGTGCCAGCAGTGAATTTTCCGGGTTCTCCTACGAGCAGTACTTC. Translating gives CASSEFSGFSYEQYF.

The chain is built from TRBV9 and TRBJ1-2, with D hard to call. There are 14 residues in the CDR3. V gave up 0 bases and J gave up 3 bases, with 9 bases separating them. Germline-derived CDR1 and CDR2 are SGDLS and YYNGEE. CDR3 in amino acids: CASSVEPGYYGYTF. The CDR3 bases are TGTGCCAGCAGCGTAGAGCCGGGATACTATGGCTACACCTTC.

The chain couples TRBV5-8 to TRBJ2-1; 9 nucleotides align to TRBD2. The CDR3 extends over 16 amino acids. Germline trimming cut 4 bases from V and 7 bases from J; bases unmatched to any gene: 12. CDR1 and CDR2 (germline): SGHTS, YDEGEE. In DNA, the CDR3 is TGTGCCAGCAGCCTTCCCCCCAGCGGGGGGTTTAATGAGCAGTTCTTC. Amino acid sequence: CASSLPPSGGFNEQFF.